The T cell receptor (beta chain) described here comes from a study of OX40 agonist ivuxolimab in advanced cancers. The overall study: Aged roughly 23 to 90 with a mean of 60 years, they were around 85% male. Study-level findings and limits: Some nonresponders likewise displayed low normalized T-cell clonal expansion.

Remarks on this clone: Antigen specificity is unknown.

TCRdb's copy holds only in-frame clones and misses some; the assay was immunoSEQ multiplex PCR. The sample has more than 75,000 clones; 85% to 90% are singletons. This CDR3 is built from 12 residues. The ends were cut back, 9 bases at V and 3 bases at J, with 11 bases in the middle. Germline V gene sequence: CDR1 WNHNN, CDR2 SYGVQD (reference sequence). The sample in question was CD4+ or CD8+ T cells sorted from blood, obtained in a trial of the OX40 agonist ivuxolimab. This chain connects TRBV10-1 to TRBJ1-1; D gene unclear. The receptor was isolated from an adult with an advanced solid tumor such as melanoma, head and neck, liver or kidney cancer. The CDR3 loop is CASHHQDTEAFF. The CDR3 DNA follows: TGCGCCAGTCACCACCAGGACACTGAAGCTTTCTTT.